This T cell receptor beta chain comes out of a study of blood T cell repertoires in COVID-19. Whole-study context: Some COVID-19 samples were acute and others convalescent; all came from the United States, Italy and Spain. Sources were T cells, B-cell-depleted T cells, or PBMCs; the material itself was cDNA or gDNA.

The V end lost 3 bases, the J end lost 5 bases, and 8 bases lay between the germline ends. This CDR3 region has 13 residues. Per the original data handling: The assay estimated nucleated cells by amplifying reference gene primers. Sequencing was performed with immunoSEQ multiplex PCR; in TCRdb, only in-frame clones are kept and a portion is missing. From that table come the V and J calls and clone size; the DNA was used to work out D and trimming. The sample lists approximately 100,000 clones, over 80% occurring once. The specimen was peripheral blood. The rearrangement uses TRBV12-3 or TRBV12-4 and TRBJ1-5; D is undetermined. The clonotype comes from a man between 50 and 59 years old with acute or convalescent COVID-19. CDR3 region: CASSFSIDQPQHF. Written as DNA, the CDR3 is TGTGCCAGCAGTTTTTCCATAGATCAGCCCCAGCATTTT.